This T cell receptor (beta chain) was identified in a study of blood T cell repertoires in COVID-19 (dated by TCRdb to 2020 to 2021). With respect to the entire study: Samples covering the acute and convalescent phases of COVID-19 were provided by collaborators in the United States, Italy and Spain. Deeply sampled blood TCRbeta repertoires from subjects exposed to, actively infected with, or recovered from COVID-19 were included in the dataset. The samples were drawn from two sources: the first 160 participants of the ongoing ImmuneRACE study, and fewer than 1,500 subjects contributed by 6 global collaborators. A de-identified subject ID, COVID-19 status, age in years and sex were almost always included in the sample metadata. The repertoires were made available in a free public database intended to serve as a resource for research on the immune response to SARS-CoV-2. The material from the prospective study consisted of cDNA or gDNA derived from T cells, B-cell-depleted T cells, or PBMCs. Where available, HLA class I and class II types were obtained from metadata supplied by the sample provider rather than from assay-based typing.

Remarks on this clone: Its target antigen remains unknown. The input lacks base qualities; no much larger clone sits a single base away.

Enrolling through a virtual design, the prospective study's participants ranged in age from about 18 to 100 years and lived across 24 United States geographic areas. To assign participants to cohorts, the prospective study relied on clinical history that participants themselves reported in a screening survey and a study questionnaire. ImmuneRACE Cohort 3 recovered participants were defined by two consecutive negative NP/OP PCR tests, healthcare professional clearance, or symptom resolution. In the prospective study, mobile phlebotomists collected whole blood, serum and a nasopharyngeal or oropharyngeal swab from each participant. Additional blood draws and questionnaires over an approximately two-month period could optionally be provided by prospective study participants. Blood samples from the prospective study were shipped frozen or at room temperature prior to DNA extraction. CDR1 and CDR2, looked up from the germline V gene, are SGHAT and FQNNGV. Its CDR3 holds 18 amino acids, cysteine through phenylalanine. The CDR3 DNA has 54 bases and is translated from base 1. V is trimmed back by 0 bases and J by 4 bases, and the junction contains 12 bases that no gene match accounts for.

The immunoSEQ Assay, a bias-controlled multiplex PCR, was used to amplify TCRbeta CDR3 regions from genomic DNA. The paper's processing steps were these. The number of nucleated cells in each sample was estimated from the amplification of reference gene primers within the assay. To quantify the absolute abundance of each unique TCRbeta CDR3 rearrangement, sequence reads were collapsed and filtered. Productive Simpson clonality was computed per sample as the square root of Simpson's diversity index over productive rearrangements. TCRdb took over this immuneACCESS table, retaining in-frame rearrangements with V and J assigned. Such tables are incomplete; in checked studies, under half of the missing clones stem from an unresolved V gene, and the remainder is unexplained. The D gene and trimming were derived from the DNA, and the V and J assignments and clone size from that table. For this sample the table gives approximately 360,000 clones, of which under 85% were detected only once. The top ten constitute about 5% of the sample.

Study-wide findings and limitations: The amount of clinical and demographic metadata varied by source and participant and was provided uncurated.

This receptor was taken from a woman aged 45 to 65 who had recovered from COVID-19. Input material: PBMCs or T cells enriched from blood (not recorded which). The chain is made from TRBV11-2 and TRBJ1-3; TRBD1 aligns with 7 central bases. The CDR3 region has the sequence CASSLDWKKGAQGNTIYF. The DNA reads TGTGCCAGCAGCTTAGATTGGAAGAAGGGGGCGCAAGGAAACACCATATATTTT.